This is a list of T cell receptor beta chains from one sample in a study of blood T cells in healthy people across ages. TCRdb reanalysed the 5' RACE reads using MiXCR and keeps one entry per CDR3 protein. This table holds 1.5 million to 2 million distinct CDR3 sequences, roughly 49% found once. Sequenced input: blood. The receptors originated from a woman in her thirties or forties in good health. Each CDR3 is given with its conserved first and last residue. The D gene is left open where the match is weak. Not all rows give a size; the values are once, few, many and, for expanded clones, a class.

>TRBJ2-3|TRBD2|NA|TRBV7-2
TGTGCCAGCAGCTACGGACACCGGGGGGGCACAGATACGCAGTATTTT
CASSYGHRGGTDTQYF
>TRBJ2-1|NA|NA|TRBV12-3/TRBV12-4
TGTGCCAGCAACCTCGGGGTGAATGAGCAGTTCTTC
CASNLGVNEQFF
>TRBJ1-1|NA|NA|TRBV5-1
TGCGCCAGCAGCTCTTCGACGGGGAGCACTGAAGCTTTCTTT
CASSSSTGSTEAFF
>TRBJ1-6|TRBD1|NA|TRBV20-1
TGCAGTGCGCTACAGGGGGCGAATTCACCCCTCCACTTT
CSALQGANSPLHF
>TRBJ2-7|NA|NA|TRBV7-9
TGTGCCAGCAGCCCACCAGGGAACACCTACGAGCAGTACTTC
CASSPPGNTYEQYF
>TRBJ1-2|TRBD1|few|TRBV6-6
TGTGCCAGCAGTCATGGGGACAGGGGGTACTACACCTTC
CASSHGDRGYYTF
>TRBJ1-2|NA|NA|TRBV7-2
TGTGCCAGCAGCCCCCGGCGGAGGACTAACTATGGCTACACCTTC
CASSPRRRTNYGYTF
>TRBJ1-2|NA|NA|TRBV6-5
TGTGCCAGCAGTTACCGTACCACAGGGCTGAATGGCTACACCTTC
CASSYRTTGLNGYTF
>TRBJ2-3|NA|NA|TRBV24-1
TGTGCCACCAGTGATTTTGCAGACGGCACAGATACGCAGTATTTT
CATSDFADGTDTQYF
>TRBJ1-2|NA|many|TRBV6-6
TGTGCCAGCAGTTGGGACGTTCAGACCTATGGCTACACCTTC
CASSWDVQTYGYTF
>TRBJ1-6|TRBD1|NA|TRBV3-1
TGTGCCAGCAGCCAAGTGACAGGGTACTCACCCCTCCACTTT
CASSQVTGYSPLHF
>TRBJ2-1|NA|few|TRBV28
TGTGCCAGCAGCTTAGGGTCTGGTTGGGATGAGCAGTTCTTC
CASSLGSGWDEQFF
>TRBJ1-5|TRBD1|NA|TRBV20-1
TGCAGTGGTGGGACAGGGTTGGATCAGCCCCAGCATTTT
CSGGTGLDQPQHF
>TRBJ1-2|TRBD1|NA|TRBV12-3/TRBV12-4
TGTGCCAGCAGGATCGGACAGGGGACCTATGGCTACACCTTC
CASRIGQGTYGYTF
>TRBJ1-4|NA|NA|TRBV4-1
TGCGCCAGCAGCCAAGATTCCCAGGGCACATATGAAAAACTGTTTTTT
CASSQDSQGTYEKLFF
>TRBJ2-5|NA|few|TRBV6-1
TGTGCCAGCAGTGATTACGCCGCACAAGAGACCCAGTACTTC
CASSDYAAQETQYF
>TRBJ1-2|NA|NA|TRBV20-1
TGCAGTGCTACCGTCGGGACCGAAGCCAACTATGGCTACACCTTC
CSATVGTEANYGYTF
>TRBJ2-1|NA|few|TRBV7-9
TGTGCCAGCAGCTTAGAGGTAGATGAGCAGTTCTTC
CASSLEVDEQFF
>TRBJ2-3|TRBD1|NA|TRBV2
TGTGCCAGGACCGACAGGGGGAATACGCAGTATTTT
CARTDRGNTQYF
>TRBJ2-3|TRBD2|NA|TRBV5-1
TGCGCCAGCAGCGCCTGGACTAGCGGGGGGATCACAGATACGCAGTATTTT
CASSAWTSGGITDTQYF
>TRBJ1-5|NA|few|TRBV6-6
TGTGCCAGCGGGCGTAGCGGGGCTAATCAGCCCCAGCATTTT
CASGRSGANQPQHF
>TRBJ2-7|NA|NA|TRBV2
TGTGCCAGCAGTGAAGGGATGAGGGCCGAGCAGTACTTC
CASSEGMRAEQYF
>TRBJ2-7|TRBD2|NA|TRBV28
TGTGCCAGTAGCGGGGGGGCCTCGGAGCAGTACTTC
CASSGGASEQYF
>TRBJ1-2|NA|NA|TRBV7-2
TGTGCCAGCAGCCAGGCGAGGCCCGTGGATGGCTACACCTTC
CASSQARPVDGYTF
>TRBJ1-4|NA|NA|TRBV11-2
TGTGCCAGCAGCTTAGATGCGGGTTGGGAAAAACTGTTTTTT
CASSLDAGWEKLFF
>TRBJ2-1|TRBD2|NA|TRBV20-1
TGCAGTGCTAGAACTAGCGGGGGTGTGGACGAGCAGTTCTTC
CSARTSGGVDEQFF
>TRBJ2-1|NA|once|TRBV10-2
TGCGCCAGCACGAAGGTAGCGCCTATTGATGAGCAGTTCTTC
CASTKVAPIDEQFF
>TRBJ1-6|NA|NA|TRBV10-3
TGTGCCGTCAGTGAGTCTGGGGCTGCGATGACCGACGTCCACTTT
CAVSESGAAMTDVHF